This T cell receptor (beta chain) was observed in a study of T cells expressing NK-cell markers. At the level of the study: In the group of eight sequenced donors, seven were HCMV-seropositive and one was seronegative. Study-wide findings and caveats: Certain NKG2C+ T cell clones were expanded, and their HCMV specificity remained unclear. Where a handful of donors were concerned, these clonotypes also led the CD3+CD56-NKG2C+ fraction.

Worth noting for this clonotype: Its antigen is unknown.

CDR1 and CDR2 (germline): LNHDA, SQIVND (reference sequence). The CDR3 spans 13 residues. The authors generated TCR beta cDNA through 5'RACE template switching with UMIs. From the 5' RACE reads, TCRdb lists one entry per CDR3 protein and no DNA. In all, the sample yields about 170,000 distinct CDR3 sequences. Sequencing was performed on blood T cells: a sorted CD56 or NKG2C T cell subset, CD4+ or CD8+ T cells, or bulk PBMC T cells (not recorded which). The sequence was collected from a man aged 18 to 70 in good health. V and J are TRBV19 and TRBJ1-2; with no DNA, the TCRdb D assignment of TRBD1 cannot be verified. CDR3 in amino acids: CASTLSSLTGYTF.